This T cell receptor beta chain was captured by sequencing in a study of T cell clonality in common variable immunodeficiency. This clone has ten or more counts. Its target is not known. The read comes to an end 3 residues before the CDR3 does, leaving the germline J gene to fill in the end. The length of the CDR3 is 15 residues. CDR1 DFQATT and CDR2 SNEGSKA come from the germline V gene (reference sequence). V gave up 5 bases and J gave up 4 bases; unmatched junction bases: 8. Donors gave roughly 5 to 9 ml heparinized peripheral whole blood. Sequencing input was equivalent genomic DNA from CVID and controls. Some clones are missing from TCRdb's copy, which holds only in-frame ones; the method was immunoSEQ multiplex PCR. This sample comprises around 50,000 clones, none seen once only. Points from the study as a whole: Compared with controls, CVID subjects had fewer shared TCRbeta clones.

The receptor's source is a person aged 18 to 70 in good health. The chain couples TRBV20-1 to TRBJ2-3; 11 bases are shared with TRBD1. Sequenced material: peripheral blood mononuclear cells. CDR3 DNA (partial): TGCAGTGCTGTAAACCGGGACAGGGGGGCAGATACG. Translating gives CSAVNRDRGADT. The whole CDR3 sequence is CSAVNRDRGADTQYF.